The clone carrying this T cell receptor beta chain was seen more than once but under ten times. MiXCR was run by TCRdb on the 5' RACE reads, yielding one entry per CDR3 protein. The sample lists nearly 900,000 distinct CDR3 sequences, roughly an eighth seen once, with around 1.5% in the top ten. The source of the sample is a study of identical twins. The sample was also linked to a second study, of yellow fever vaccine responses in identical twins.

The origin of this receptor is a woman between 18 and 30 years old in good health. The source material was PBMCs.

CDR3 region: CSARTNRVSYNEQFF. CDR3 in DNA: TGCAGTGCTAGGACAAACAGGGTTTCCTACAATGAGCAGTTCTTC. The V call is TRBV20-1, the J call TRBJ2-1; possible D gene TRBD1, 6 bases. The germline V gene encodes CDR1 DFQATT and CDR2 SNEGSKA (reference sequence). The germline V and J ends were trimmed by 3 bases and 1 base, with 13 bases remaining between them. The CDR3 runs 15 residues.